This is a list of T cell receptor beta chains from one sample in a study of T cells in Graves' hyperthyroidism and ophthalmopathy. MiXCR was run by TCRdb on the multiplex PCR reads, yielding one entry per CDR3 protein. Of about 320,000 distinct CDR3 sequences detected, around a sixth appear once; the ten largest clones hold roughly 31%. The sequenced material came from blood. These TCRs come from a man aged 25 to 40 with Graves' hyperthyroidism. Both conserved end residues are part of each CDR3. The D gene is left open where the match is weak. The size entry is marked missing in some rows and otherwise reads once, few, many or a size class.

j_gene: TRBJ1-1; abundance: many; d_gene: NA; v_gene: TRBV10-3; CDR3aa: CATATGMNTEAFF; CDR3nt: TGTGCCACCGCGACAGGTATGAACACTGAAGCTTTCTTT
j_gene: TRBJ2-3; abundance: NA; d_gene: TRBD1; v_gene: TRBV4-2; CDR3aa: CASRQGATDTQYF; CDR3nt: TGTGCCAGCCGACAGGGGGCGACAGATACGCAGTATTTT
j_gene: TRBJ2-7; abundance: many; d_gene: TRBD1; v_gene: TRBV10-2; CDR3aa: CASRSGQGASYEQYF; CDR3nt: TGCGCCAGCAGATCAGGACAGGGGGCCTCCTACGAGCAGTACTTC
j_gene: TRBJ2-5; abundance: few; d_gene: NA; v_gene: TRBV7-3; CDR3aa: CASSPRGLGQETQYF; CDR3nt: TGTGCCAGCAGCCCCCGGGGTCTCGGCCAAGAGACCCAGTACTTC
j_gene: TRBJ2-1; abundance: many; d_gene: TRBD2; v_gene: TRBV20-1; CDR3aa: CSARRLAGDGGGENEQFF; CDR3nt: TGCAGTGCTAGAAGGCTAGCGGGAGATGGGGGGGGTGAGAATGAGCAGTTCTTC
j_gene: TRBJ1-5; abundance: NA; d_gene: TRBD1; v_gene: TRBV2; CDR3aa: CASSEEGGAGPQHF; CDR3nt: TGTGCCAGCAGTGAAGAAGGGGGCGCGGGGCCCCAGCATTTT
j_gene: TRBJ2-1; abundance: many; d_gene: TRBD2; v_gene: TRBV20-1; CDR3aa: CSAVSGKSSYNEQFF; CDR3nt: TGCAGTGCTGTTAGCGGGAAGAGCTCCTACAATGAGCAGTTCTTC
j_gene: TRBJ2-7; abundance: NA; d_gene: NA; v_gene: TRBV14; CDR3aa: CASSHDLASYEQYF; CDR3nt: TGTGCCAGCAGCCACGATCTAGCCTCCTACGAGCAGTACTTC
j_gene: TRBJ1-1; abundance: NA; d_gene: TRBD1; v_gene: TRBV20-1; CDR3aa: CSAADRLAEAFF; CDR3nt: TGCAGTGCGGCGGACAGGTTGGCTGAAGCTTTCTTT
j_gene: TRBJ1-2; abundance: many; d_gene: TRBD1; v_gene: TRBV20-1; CDR3aa: CSSTGGAADGYTF; CDR3nt: TGCAGTTCAACAGGGGGCGCGGCCGATGGCTACACCTTC
j_gene: TRBJ1-2; abundance: many; d_gene: TRBD1; v_gene: TRBV11-2; CDR3aa: CASSSYKTGNYGYTF; CDR3nt: TGTGCCAGCAGCTCATACAAGACAGGGAACTATGGCTACACCTTC
j_gene: TRBJ2-3; abundance: NA; d_gene: NA; v_gene: TRBV28; CDR3aa: CASTPGPLQDTQYF; CDR3nt: TGTGCCAGCACCCCTGGGCCCCTCCAAGATACGCAGTATTTT
j_gene: TRBJ1-1; abundance: NA; d_gene: TRBD1; v_gene: TRBV29-1; CDR3aa: CSVEPGGNTEAFF; CDR3nt: TGCAGCGTTGAACCAGGGGGGAACACTGAAGCTTTCTTT
j_gene: TRBJ2-7; abundance: NA; d_gene: NA; v_gene: TRBV7-6; CDR3aa: CASSSGHEQYF; CDR3nt: TGTGCCAGCAGCTCAGGGCACGAGCAGTACTTC
j_gene: TRBJ2-1; abundance: many; d_gene: NA; v_gene: TRBV12-3/TRBV12-4; CDR3aa: CASSRSNEQFF; CDR3nt: TGTGCCAGCAGCCGCAGCAATGAGCAGTTCTTC
j_gene: TRBJ2-5; abundance: NA; d_gene: TRBD2; v_gene: TRBV5-1; CDR3aa: CASSWRTSGAQETQYF; CDR3nt: TGCGCCAGCAGCTGGAGGACTAGCGGGGCCCAAGAGACCCAGTACTTC
j_gene: TRBJ2-2; abundance: NA; d_gene: TRBD2; v_gene: TRBV24-1; CDR3aa: CATSDGGLADTGELFF; CDR3nt: TGTGCCACCAGTGATGGAGGACTAGCGGACACCGGGGAGCTGTTTTTT
j_gene: TRBJ2-2; abundance: NA; d_gene: TRBD1; v_gene: TRBV5-8; CDR3aa: CASRSGQGAAGELFF; CDR3nt: TGTGCCAGCAGATCAGGACAGGGGGCAGCCGGGGAGCTGTTTTTT
j_gene: TRBJ2-1; abundance: NA; d_gene: NA; v_gene: TRBV30; CDR3aa: CAWSVIDEQFF; CDR3nt: TGTGCCTGGAGTGTAATCGATGAGCAGTTCTTC
j_gene: TRBJ2-7; abundance: few; d_gene: NA; v_gene: TRBV27; CDR3aa: CASSLGDTSYEQYF; CDR3nt: TGTGCCAGCAGTTTAGGGGACACCTCCTACGAGCAGTACTTC
j_gene: TRBJ2-7; abundance: many; d_gene: TRBD2; v_gene: TRBV27; CDR3aa: CASRGTGTSGRLGEQYF; CDR3nt: TGTGCCAGCAGGGGGACCGGGACTAGCGGGAGATTAGGCGAGCAGTACTTC
j_gene: TRBJ2-7; abundance: many; d_gene: NA; v_gene: TRBV2; CDR3aa: CAQLSARTYEQYF; CDR3nt: TGTGCCCAACTAAGTGCGAGGACCTACGAGCAGTACTTC
j_gene: TRBJ2-1; abundance: few; d_gene: TRBD2; v_gene: TRBV3-1; CDR3aa: CASSQGTSGRVNEQFF; CDR3nt: TGTGCCAGCAGCCAAGGGACTAGCGGGAGGGTTAATGAGCAGTTCTTC
j_gene: TRBJ1-2; abundance: many; d_gene: NA; v_gene: TRBV20-1; CDR3aa: CSARGALFGYTF; CDR3nt: TGCAGTGCTAGAGGGGCCCTATTTGGCTACACCTTC
j_gene: TRBJ2-3; abundance: few; d_gene: TRBD1; v_gene: TRBV18; CDR3aa: CASSPGRGQKDTQYF; CDR3nt: TGTGCCAGCTCACCCGGCAGGGGGCAGAAAGATACGCAGTATTTT
j_gene: TRBJ2-5; abundance: NA; d_gene: TRBD2; v_gene: TRBV6-1; CDR3aa: CASSLAGAGKTQYF; CDR3nt: TGTGCCAGCAGCCTAGCGGGGGCAGGGAAGACCCAGTACTTC
j_gene: TRBJ2-3; abundance: NA; d_gene: NA; v_gene: TRBV28; CDR3aa: CASSLIAEGVLGTDTQYF; CDR3nt: TGTGCCAGCAGTTTAATAGCGGAAGGGGTTTTGGGCACAGATACGCAGTATTTT
j_gene: TRBJ1-4; abundance: many; d_gene: NA; v_gene: TRBV2; CDR3aa: CASNLDMNEKLFF; CDR3nt: TGTGCCAGCAACCTCGACATGAATGAAAAACTGTTTTTT
j_gene: TRBJ1-5; abundance: many; d_gene: TRBD1; v_gene: TRBV28; CDR3aa: CASRVGQGSNQPQHF; CDR3nt: TGTGCCAGCAGGGTCGGACAGGGCAGCAATCAGCCCCAGCATTTT
j_gene: TRBJ2-1; abundance: many; d_gene: NA; v_gene: TRBV28; CDR3aa: CASLKVERLNNEQFF; CDR3nt: TGTGCCAGCCTCAAGGTGGAGCGTCTAAACAATGAGCAGTTCTTC
j_gene: TRBJ2-5; abundance: NA; d_gene: NA; v_gene: TRBV4-1; CDR3aa: CASSQSASREETQYF; CDR3nt: TGCGCCAGCAGCCAATCGGCTAGCAGAGAAGAGACCCAGTACTTC
j_gene: TRBJ1-2; abundance: NA; d_gene: NA; v_gene: TRBV4-1; CDR3aa: CASSRSDGGGGGFTF; CDR3nt: TGCGCCAGCAGCCGATCCGACGGCGGGGGAGGAGGCTTCACCTTC